The clone carrying this T cell receptor (beta chain) was picked up one time. This entry comes from a study of T cell responses to AZD1222 COVID-19 vaccine. Sequencing was performed with immunoSEQ multiplex PCR; in TCRdb, only in-frame clones are kept and a portion is missing. The sample records tens of thousands of clones, around four fifths being singletons. Germline loops: CDR1 LGHNA, CDR2 YSLEER. The CDR3 loop spans 17 amino acids. With V trimmed by 1 base and J by 7 bases, 8 bases remained unmatched. The chain recombines TRBV4-3 with TRBJ2-1; 12 bases are shared with TRBD2. This TCR was recovered from an adult in good health. Source: peripheral blood, taken on day 0 of AZD1222 vaccination. The chain's CDR3 is CASSQALAGGLGNEQFF. CDR3 sequence (DNA): TGCGCCAGCAGCCAAGCCCTAGCGGGGGGGCTGGGGAATGAGCAGTTCTTC.